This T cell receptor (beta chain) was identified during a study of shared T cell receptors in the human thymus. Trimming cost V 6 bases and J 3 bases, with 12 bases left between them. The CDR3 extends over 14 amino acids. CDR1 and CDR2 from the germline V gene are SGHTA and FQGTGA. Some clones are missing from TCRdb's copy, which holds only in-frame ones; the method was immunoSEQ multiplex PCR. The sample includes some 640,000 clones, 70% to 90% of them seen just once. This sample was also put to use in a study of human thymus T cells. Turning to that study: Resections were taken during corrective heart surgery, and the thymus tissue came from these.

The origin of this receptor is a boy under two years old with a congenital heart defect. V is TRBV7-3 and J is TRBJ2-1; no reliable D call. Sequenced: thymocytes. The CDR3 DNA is TGTGCCAGCAGTATAGGAGCTCTCTACAATGAGCAGTTCTTC. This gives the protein CASSIGALYNEQFF.